This T cell receptor (beta chain) was recovered during a study of OX40 agonist ivuxolimab in advanced cancers. Context from the whole study: Ivuxolimab was a fully human IgG2 agonistic monoclonal antibody targeting the costimulatory receptor OX40 (CD134). Intravenous ivuxolimab was administered to patients every 2 weeks at six dose levels: 0.01, 0.1, 0.3, 1.5, 3 and 10 mg/kg. Of the 52 patients in dose escalation, around 20 had hepatocellular carcinoma, approximately 15 had melanoma, 9 had renal cell carcinoma and 9 had head and neck cancer. The dose-escalation cohort was roughly 87% male with a mean age of about 58 years, ranging from roughly 20 to 85. Patients were allowed to have had prior anti-PD-1, anti-PD-L1 or anti-CTLA-4 therapy, and roughly two fifths of the dose-escalation patients had been treated with checkpoint inhibitors. Partial responses were achieved by three dose-escalation patients, of whom one had hepatocellular carcinoma and two had cutaneous melanoma. Peripheral TCRbeta sequencing was intended to test whether TCR sequence diversity was altered and clonal T-cell expansion was caused by ivuxolimab. The paper reports the monotherapy dose-escalation portion (N of about 47 patients) of the phase I ivuxolimab trial. The full study reports these points: Low levels of normalized T-cell clonal expansion were also shown by some nonresponding patients. On average, CD8+ T cells showed more expanded clones than CD4+ T cells after ivuxolimab. Antigen specificity was not determined for the clonally expanded peripheral T cells. In partial responders in the 0.1-3.0 mg/kg groups, normalized peripheral clonal expansion was found to be among the lowest, especially among CD8+ T cells. At doses of 0.1 to 3.0 mg/kg, clonal expansion of both CD4+ and CD8+ blood T cells was observed from baseline to week 6.

Genomic DNA was extracted from sorted cells for sequencing of the TCRbeta CDR3 region. TCRbeta CDR3 regions were sequenced using the immunoSEQ Assay. TCRdb mirrors the immuneACCESS table, restricted to in-frame sequences. Some clones are absent from its copies; in checked studies, under half trace to an unresolved V gene, and the reason for the others is unknown. The sample profile shows about 26,000 clones; 65% to 80% of them were found once. The ten largest clones capture around 14% of the sample. Patients with autoimmune disease history or receiving systemic immunosuppression were excluded from the trial. Peripheral blood for TCR sequencing was collected from all dose cohorts at baseline, on cycle 4 day 1, and on cycle 7 day 1. The samples were taken from a phase I, first-in-human, multicenter, open-label dose-escalation trial of ivuxolimab. Adults with locally advanced or metastatic head and neck squamous cell, hepatocellular, melanoma or renal cell carcinoma were enrolled in the trial. Before TCR sequencing, CD4+ T cells and CD8+ T cells from peripheral blood were sorted into separate populations.

From a lookup of the germline V gene (reference sequence), CDR1 and CDR2 are LNHDA and SQIVND. V sheds 5 bases and J sheds 1 base, leaving 11 bases between their ends. Including cysteine and phenylalanine, the CDR3 has 15 amino acids. CDR3 DNA only is kept here, 45 bases in frame from base 1. Concerning this clone itself: Its cognate antigen has yet to be identified. Base qualities are not recorded, but no much larger clone differs from it by a single base.

The clonotype originates from an adult with an advanced solid tumor such as melanoma, head and neck, liver or kidney cancer. This specimen consisted of CD4+ or CD8+ T cells sorted from blood, obtained in a trial of the OX40 agonist ivuxolimab. The V and J genes are TRBV19 and TRBJ2-2; the D gene assignment is ambiguous. In nucleotide form, the sequence is TGTGCCAGTAGTCTCTCGCACTTGAACACCGGGGAGCTGTTTTTT. Translated, it gives CASSLSHLNTGELFF.